This TCR beta chain came from a study of T cell repertoires in ileal Crohn's disease. Profiled with immunoSEQ multiplex PCR; TCRdb holds only in-frame clones, not every one. Seen here are approximately 13,000 clones, about 73% observed once, and the top ten hold under 7%. The CDR3 length is 14 residues. In germline, CDR1 is SGHDT, CDR2 YYEEEE. The V gene lost 2 bases and the J gene lost 1 base, with 9 bases spanning the gap. The chain combines TRBV5-6 with TRBJ2-5, with a tentative D call TRBD1 (6 bases). This clonotype was sampled from an adult with Crohn's disease. Sequencing input: ileal tissue. The CDR3 sequence: CASSLGGVQETQYF. The CDR3 DNA sequence: TGTGCCAGCAGCTTAGGGGGAGTCCAAGAGACCCAGTACTTC.